The present T cell receptor (beta chain) was sequenced within a study of cytomegalovirus exposure and HLA in healthy donors (dated by TCRdb to the late 2010s). Turning to the overall study: In an earlier analysis of about 560 of the donors, roughly 300 Gb of sequence data and 100 million or so unique TCR beta sequences from 150 million to 200 million T cells were reported. Approximately 310 gigabases of sequencing data and tens of millions of unique TCR sequences were included in an early release covering around 650 HLA-typed donors. Of the roughly 390 genotyped donors, approximately 80% were placed in the genetic ancestry cluster associated with self-reported Caucasian donors. The study was designed to test whether signatures of past pathogen exposure could be identified by cataloging public T cell receptors. The study used immunosequencing to profile the T cell repertoires of 666 subjects and linked those repertoires to cytomegalovirus serostatus. A separate validation cohort of 90 to 150 different subjects was used in addition to the 666-subject first cohort. High-throughput TCR immunosequencing, statistical association of individual TCRs with disease status, and machine learning were combined to predict cytomegalovirus infection status. A later analysis re-analyzed previously published TCR beta repertoires from 660 or so donors and added high-resolution HLA genotyping to study TCR occurrence patterns. Rather than using new phenotypic data, the later analysis identified candidate immune exposures from TCR beta sequences and from how often those sequences occurred across donors. In an earlier analysis of several hundred of the donors, high-throughput TCR beta sequencing was used to judge whether each TCR beta V gene segment behaved as functional or pseudogenic. Donor age, sex, ethnicity and CMV serostatus were collected together with the repertoire data. Genome-wide SNP genotypes for about 55% of the roughly 670 donors were used in a later genetic analysis, which treated that subset as a discovery cohort. Every repertoire in the discovery cohort had been generated on one and the same sequencing platform. Both class I and class II loci were covered by HLA typing, at four-digit resolution. Typing coverage differed by locus: A, B, C, DRB1 and DQB1 were typed in roughly 620-630 donors, DQA1 in about 550, DPA1 in some 570, and DPB1 in 400 to 480. Because of strong linkage in the cohort, roughly five DR-DQ haplotypes were treated as single units for association and clustering. On average, roughly 250,000 unique TCR beta nucleotide sequences were sequenced per donor among about 400 genotyped donors of the cohort, with roughly 18% of those sequences being non-productive.

Here is what the overall study found, with its caveats: A later genetic analysis associated a missense DCLRE1C variant with V-gene and J-gene trimming of TCR beta chains, and an independent cohort replicated the association. In a later analysis, most CMV-associated TCR beta chains were found to appear HLA-restricted, with HLA associations seemingly driven largely by CMV exposure. According to a later analysis, parvovirus B19, influenza, CMV and Epstein-Barr virus appeared linked to several top co-occurrence clusters. In vitro tests confirmed that three of the cytomegalovirus-associated TCR beta chains recognize cytomegalovirus antigens. Compared with equally common non-associated chains, HLA-associated TCR beta chains in a later analysis were more clonally expanded and had lower generation probabilities. The classifier was reported to diagnose cytomegalovirus status with high specificity and sensitivity in both the original and validation cohorts. When HLA alleles, especially DR and DQ, strongly co-occurred, TCR associations were difficult to assign to individual alleles. A further reported finding was that TCR beta sequences accurately predicted the HLA-A and HLA-B alleles for most subjects in the first cohort. The study listed approximately 150 TCR beta chains as associated with cytomegalovirus. According to the authors, the approach could potentially be generalized to other disease states and immunological phenotypes. HLA typing was unavailable for some donors at each locus, so association tests used only the typed subset. Linkage disequilibrium might explain the correlated functional status among segregating V segments, but an unknown experimental factor could not be excluded. For the cohort, immune exposure information was limited to CMV serostatus. Compared with the approximately 700-donor mean, donors in an Asian-associated ancestry cluster had fewer N-insertions in productive TCRs, according to a later genetic analysis. While some public TCRs were present in many individuals, most TCR sequences turned up only very rarely across donors. A later analysis found that TCR association rates varied across HLA loci, with DRB1 alleles showing the most associated TCRs and HLA-C alleles the fewest. In a later analysis, about 17,000 TCR beta sequences were associated with specific HLA alleles at a false discovery rate of 0.05. A cluster of highly shared sequence variants was judged likely to be a technical artifact of the sequencing pipeline. Broadly in line with IMGT annotations, most TCR beta V segments showed up in productive rearrangements about 87% or about 30% of the time in an earlier analysis of several hundred of the donors. The 87-base-pair reads could not distinguish some IMGT-functional V segments, including TRBV6-2 and TRBV6-3, so those segments were excluded. Only TCR beta chains were sequenced in this cohort, and the absence of alpha or paired-chain data limited detectable features. Over 15 rarely observed V segments, including chromosome 9 orphons, were excluded from the earlier analysis of some 590 of the donors because counts were too low. Presence/absence analyses assumed roughly uniform sequencing depth across donors, an assumption that may not hold.

The library was prepared using the immunoSEQ multiplex PCR assay. For the multiplex PCR, a mixture combining 60 forward primers for TCR Vbeta segments and 13 reverse primers for TCR Jbeta segments was used. Amplification of the CDR3 region of rearranged TCR beta genes was performed with a multiplex PCR assay on genomic DNA. The Illumina HiSeq System was used to sequence the amplified TCR beta libraries as 87-base-pair reads. From the authors' description of their analysis: In a later analysis, around 80 million unique TCR beta chains were counted across the approximately 640 repertoires, and some 10 million of these chains were shared by at least two donors. A nearest-neighbor algorithm error-corrected the raw reads and collapsed the reads into unique sequences, merging closely related sequences to remove PCR and sequencing errors. Alignment of CDR3 sequences to IMGT reference sequences was used to assign V, D and J gene segments. Each retained sequence needed at least a six-nucleotide match to both a V gene segment and a J gene segment. Rearrangements were called productive when the CDR3 lacked stop codons and stayed in frame with V and J; all others were non-productive. CDR3 was defined according to IMGT convention as the region running from the second conserved V-encoded cysteine to the conserved J-encoded phenylalanine. The earlier analysis of fewer than 700 of the donors excluded sequences that lacked an unambiguous match to a single V gene segment. In an earlier analysis of more than 500 of the donors, a V segment was called functional when productive rearrangements were above 56.7%, and segregating when the standard deviation between donors exceeded 5%. A statistical classification framework was developed to diagnose cytomegalovirus status using the catalog of TCR beta chain sequences. In a later analysis, TCR nucleotide sequences were compared against IMGT/GENE-DB human TR gene sequences so that V and J genes could be assigned. A later analysis assigned CDR3 sequences and most-parsimonious VDJ recombination scenarios with the TCRdist pipeline. In a later analysis, each TCR beta chain was defined by its CDR3 amino acid sequence together with its V-gene family, and reads lacking a unique V-gene family were excluded. A later analysis removed several hundred highly shared, low-generation-probability nucleotide sequences to deal with suspected cross-contamination and a sequencing artifact. In a later analysis, a clonal expansion index for each public chain was calculated from normalized within-repertoire ranks of inferred template counts. In a later analysis, generation probabilities were computed using a VDJ recombination model fitted to out-of-frame rearrangements, and the results were checked against IGoR. Hypergeometric tests were used in a later analysis to score TCR-TCR, TCR-HLA and TCR-CMV co-occurrence, with a repertoire-size bias correction applied to the TCR pairs. A later analysis estimated false discovery rates by permuting HLA or CMV assignments 20 times. In a later analysis, co-occurring TCRs were grouped using DBSCAN, and TCRdist sequence similarity was added for clustering within HLA-allele-positive subsets. For co-occurrence clustering, repertoires with fewer than 30,000 or more than 120,000 public chains were excluded, along with five repertoires with anomalous nucleotide sharing. TCRdb provides this immuneACCESS table in a form limited to in-frame rearrangements. Some clones are lacking; in checked studies, under half of them reflect an unresolved V gene, and why the rest are absent is not known. From that table come the V and J calls and clone size; the DNA was used to work out D and trimming. Present in this sample are 100,000 to 140,000 clones, 82% of which were seen just once. Of the sample, 2% to 3% falls within the top ten clones.

With respect to this clone: No antigen is known for it. Within one base of it there is no much larger clone, and no base qualities were kept.

In total, approximately 610 healthy bone marrow donors made up the cohort. All cohort members were sampled while nominally healthy, although unrecorded immune exposures were likely present. The donor tested CMV seropositive, placing the donor among the 289 seropositive members of the cohort. Every donor gave a peripheral blood sample, and the peripheral blood mononuclear cells from that sample were used for TCR beta sequencing. The Qiagen DNeasy Blood Extraction Kit was used to extract genomic DNA from the blood cell samples. From the cysteine through the phenylalanine, the CDR3 covers 18 amino acids. Only the CDR3 part of the read is kept: 54 bases, read in frame from the first base.

The sequence was obtained from a man younger than 40 in good health and CMV-seropositive. Material: PBMCs. The chain employs TRBV21-1 and TRBJ1-5; the D segment call TRBD1 is taken from the table without a DNA check. TRBV21-1 is designated a pseudogene. The bases are TGTGCCAGCAGCAAAGCCGCCGACAGCTATGATAGCAATCAGCCCCAGCATTTT. Its protein reads: CASSKAADSYDSNQPQHF.